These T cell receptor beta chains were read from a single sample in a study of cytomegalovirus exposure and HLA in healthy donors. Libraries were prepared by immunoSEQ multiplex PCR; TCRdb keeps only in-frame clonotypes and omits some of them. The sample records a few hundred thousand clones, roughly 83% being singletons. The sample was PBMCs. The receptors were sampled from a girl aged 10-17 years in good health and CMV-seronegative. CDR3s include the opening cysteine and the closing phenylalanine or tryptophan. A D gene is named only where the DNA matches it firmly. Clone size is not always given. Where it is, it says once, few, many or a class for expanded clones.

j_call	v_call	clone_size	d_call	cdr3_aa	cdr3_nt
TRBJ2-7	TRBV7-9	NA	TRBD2	CSSSSLAGNVLYF	TGTTCCAGCAGTTCACTAGCGGGCAATGTATTGTACTTC
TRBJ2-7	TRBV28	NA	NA	CASSLRGNTYEQYF	TGTGCCAGCAGTCTCCGGGGAAATACCTACGAGCAGTACTTC
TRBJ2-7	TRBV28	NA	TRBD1	CASWRGGTGGREQYF	TGTGCCAGCTGGAGGGGGGGGACAGGGGGCAGAGAGCAGTACTTC
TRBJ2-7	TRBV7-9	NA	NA	CASSLVLAPYEQYF	TGTGCCAGCAGCTTAGTTCTAGCCCCCTACGAGCAGTACTTC
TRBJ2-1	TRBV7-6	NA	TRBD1	CASSRQGSSYNEQFF	TGTGCCAGCTCTAGACAGGGGAGCTCCTACAATGAGCAGTTCTTC
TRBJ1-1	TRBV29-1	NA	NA	CSVVFQGINTEAFF	TGCAGCGTTGTATTTCAGGGAATAAACACTGAAGCTTTCTTT
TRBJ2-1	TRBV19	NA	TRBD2	CASSILAGDIYEQFF	TGTGCCAGTAGTATACTAGCGGGAGATATATATGAGCAGTTCTTC
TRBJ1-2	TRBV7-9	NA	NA	CASSPRGARLGYTF	TGTGCCAGCAGCCCCCGGGGGGCCCGTTTAGGCTACACCTTC
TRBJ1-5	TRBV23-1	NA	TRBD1	CASILPCRAGGSNQPQHF	TGCGCCAGCATTCTCCCCTGTAGGGCAGGGGGTAGCAATCAGCCCCAGCATTTT
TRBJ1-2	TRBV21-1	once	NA	CASSCSGQGSGYTF	TGTGCCAGCAGTTGCTCGGGACAGGGCTCTGGCTACACCTTC
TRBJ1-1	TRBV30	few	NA	CAWSVGDTEAFF	TGTGCCTGGAGTGTAGGGGACACTGAAGCTTTCTTT
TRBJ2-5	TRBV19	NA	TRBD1	CASSPGQVQETQYF	TGTGCCAGTAGTCCAGGACAGGTACAAGAGACCCAGTACTTC
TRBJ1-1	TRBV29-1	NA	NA	CSVGVGAFF	TGCAGCGTTGGTGTCGGAGCTTTCTTT
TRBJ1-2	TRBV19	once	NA	CATRGANYGYTF	TGTGCCACCAGGGGAGCTAACTATGGCTACACCTTC
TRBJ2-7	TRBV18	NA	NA	CASSPTQNYEQYF	TGTGCCAGCTCACCAACACAGAACTACGAGCAGTACTTC
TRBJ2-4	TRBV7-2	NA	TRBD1	CASSSPQGTKNIQYF	TGTGCCAGCAGCTCCCCACAGGGGACCAAAAACATTCAGTACTTC
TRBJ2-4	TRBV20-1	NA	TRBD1	CSARQGYIQYF	TGCAGTGCCCGACAGGGCTACATTCAGTACTTC
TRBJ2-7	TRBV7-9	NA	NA	CASSLDGGYYSYEQYF	TGTGCCAGCAGCTTAGATGGAGGCTACTACTCCTACGAGCAGTACTTC
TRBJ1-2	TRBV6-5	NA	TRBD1	CASRPRTGAYGYTF	TGTGCCAGCAGACCCCGGACAGGGGCATATGGCTACACCTTC
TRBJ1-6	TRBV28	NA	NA	CASRATGSPPLHF	TGTGCCAGCAGGGCTACAGGGTCCCCACCCCTCCACTTT
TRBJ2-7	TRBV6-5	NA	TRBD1	CASSYYPGQGATEQYF	TGTGCCAGCAGTTACTATCCGGGACAGGGGGCTACAGAGCAGTACTTC
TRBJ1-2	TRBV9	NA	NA	CASSVVEGGYTF	TGTGCCAGCAGCGTAGTCGAGGGCGGCTACACCTTC
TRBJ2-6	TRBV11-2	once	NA	CASREGSSGANVLTF	TGTGCCAGCAGGGAGGGCAGCTCTGGGGCCAACGTCCTGACTTTC
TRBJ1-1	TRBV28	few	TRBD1	CASSFSMDRWNTEAFF	TGTGCCAGCAGTTTTTCGATGGACAGGTGGAACACTGAAGCTTTCTTT
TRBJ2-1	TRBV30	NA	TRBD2	CAWTIGRSSGIYNEQFF	TGTGCCTGGACCATCGGGCGCTCGAGCGGGATCTACAATGAGCAGTTCTTC
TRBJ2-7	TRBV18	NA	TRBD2	CASSPAGTSSSEQYF	TGTGCCAGCTCACCAGCCGGGACTAGCTCGAGCGAGCAGTACTTC
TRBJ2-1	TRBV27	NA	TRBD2	CASSLSGLVAGVFYNEQFF	TGTGCCAGCAGTTTATCGGGGCTGGTAGCGGGAGTTTTCTACAATGAGCAGTTCTTC
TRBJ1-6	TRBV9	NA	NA	CASSVGVSDNSPLHF	TGTGCCAGCAGCGTAGGTGTCAGCGATAATTCACCCCTCCACTTT
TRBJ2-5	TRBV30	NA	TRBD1	CAWSTGGKETQYF	TGTGCCTGGAGTACAGGGGGTAAAGAGACCCAGTACTTC
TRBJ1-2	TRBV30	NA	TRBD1	CAWSSTRLRDRGKGNYGYTF	TGTGCCTGGAGTTCCACCAGGCTCCGGGACAGGGGGAAAGGGAACTATGGCTACACCTTC
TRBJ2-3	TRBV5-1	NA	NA	CASSPELALLGNTDTQYF	TGCGCCAGCAGCCCGGAACTAGCCCTCCTGGGAAACACAGATACGCAGTATTTT
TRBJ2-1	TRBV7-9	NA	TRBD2	CASSLALGRGWDEQFF	TGTGCCAGCAGCTTAGCGCTCGGGAGGGGTTGGGATGAGCAGTTCTTC
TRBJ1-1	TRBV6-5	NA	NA	CASSYQGSSRLAFF	TGTGCCAGCAGTTACCAGGGGTCGTCCCGGTTGGCTTTCTTT
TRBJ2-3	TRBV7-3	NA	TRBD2	CASSFGTSLDTQYF	TGTGCCAGCAGCTTCGGGACTAGCTTAGATACGCAGTATTTT
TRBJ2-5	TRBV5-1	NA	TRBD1	CASSLAGGQETQYF	TGCGCCAGCAGCTTGGCAGGGGGTCAAGAGACCCAGTACTTC
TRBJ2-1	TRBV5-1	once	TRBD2	CASSLGTSGGPNYYNEQFF	TGCGCCAGCAGCTTGGGTACTAGCGGGGGACCAAATTACTACAATGAGCAGTTCTTC
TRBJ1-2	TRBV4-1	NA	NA	CASSQDHERNYGYTF	TGCGCCAGCAGCCAAGACCACGAGAGAAACTATGGCTACACCTTC
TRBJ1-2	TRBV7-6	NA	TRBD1	CASSLERGLGYTF	TGTGCCAGCAGCTTAGAAAGGGGGCTCGGCTACACCTTC
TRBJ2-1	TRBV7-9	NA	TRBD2	CASSSRTSGGAVNEQFF	TGTGCCAGCAGCTCTCGGACTAGCGGGGGGGCCGTCAATGAGCAGTTCTTC
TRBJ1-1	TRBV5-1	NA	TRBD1	CASRYTTGTNTEAFF	TGCGCCAGCAGGTACACGACAGGGACGAACACTGAAGCTTTCTTT
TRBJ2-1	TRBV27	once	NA	CASSLSATRFYEQFF	TGTGCCAGCAGTTTATCGGCGACTCGTTTCTATGAGCAGTTCTTC
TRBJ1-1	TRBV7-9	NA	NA	CASSATGVEAFF	TGTGCCAGCAGCGCAACGGGGGTTGAAGCTTTCTTT